Listed here are 14 T cell receptor beta chains from one sample, sequenced in a study of spatial heterogeneity in lung cancer. One entry per CDR3 protein results from TCRdb running MiXCR on the 5' RACE reads. Among roughly 5,000 distinct CDR3 sequences listed, roughly 7.8% were seen once. Study outcomes and limitations: Counts that tracked tumor mutation counts were those of expanded intratumoral alpha and beta TCRs.

The time point is: sample taken at primary tumor resection. No cognate antigen is known for these TCRs. Sequencing was performed on lung tumor tissue, taken at surgery. These receptors all stem from a female donor with early-stage non-small cell lung cancer.

V usage is TRBV9 and J usage is TRBJ2-1; D remains ambiguous. Trimming took off 4 bases at V and 3 bases at J, with 14 bases between the two ends. CDR1 and CDR2 from the germline V gene are SGDLS and YYNGEE. CDR3 length equals 15 residues. As DNA, the CDR3 is TGTGCCAGCAGCCCCCTGGATTATGTCTACAATGAGCAGTTCTTC. This codes for CASSPLDYVYNEQFF.

This clonotype is medium-sized in the sample. The CDR3 DNA reads TGTGCCATCAAACCAACCGGGACAACATCGGGCTACACCTTC. Protein sequence: CAIKPTGTTSGYTF. The gene calls are TRBV10-3 and TRBJ1-2; tentatively, D is TRBD1 (6 bases). Germline CDR1 is ENHRY and CDR2 is SYGVKD. The CDR3 is made up of 14 amino acids. With 7 bases removed from V and 8 bases from J, the gap between germline ends came to 20 bases.

Judged by abundance, this clonotype is medium-sized (0.01 to 0.1%). The gene calls are TRBV27 and TRBJ2-1; 7 nucleotides match TRBD2. Germline V CDR1 and CDR2: MNHEY, SMNVEV (reference sequence). V dropped 7 bases and J dropped 5; count of bases not matched to a gene: 8. The CDR3 has 14 residues. The CDR3 is CASKISGLNNEQFF. Here the CDR3 DNA reads TGTGCCAGCAAAATTAGCGGGCTGAACAATGAGCAGTTCTTC.

Judged by abundance, this clonotype is medium-sized. This chain uses TRBV29-1 with TRBJ2-5, with TRBD2 matching over 8 bases. Germline lookup yields CDR1 SQVTM and CDR2 ANQGSEA. This CDR3 contains 12 residues. The trim removed 6 bases at V and 5 bases at J, leaving 5 bases unmatched. CDR3 amino acids: CSVRGGGETQYF. In DNA form, the CDR3 reads TGCAGCGTCCGGGGGGGCGGTGAGACCCAGTACTTC.

This clonotype has at least ten counts. The gene calls are TRBV7-8 and TRBJ2-5; D could derive from TRBD1 or TRBD2 (6 bases each). The germline V and J ends were trimmed by 4 bases and 7 bases, with 22 bases remaining between them. Germline V gene lookup returns CDR1 SGHVS and CDR2 FQNEAQ. This CDR3 region has 16 residues. CDR3 in amino acids: CASSSLGGGSWGTQYF. The CDR3 DNA follows: TGTGCCAGCAGCTCCCTTGGAGGGGGGTCATGGGGGACCCAGTACTTC.

By frequency in the sample, this clonotype is medium-sized (0.01 to 0.1%). The rearrangement uses TRBV7-9 and TRBJ1-1; D ambiguous. The CDR3 consists of 13 residues. Germline CDR1 SEHNR, CDR2 FQNEAQ (reference sequence). V shed 2 bases and J shed 0 bases, with 4 bases lying between them. The DNA for the CDR3 is TGTGCCAGCAGCTTACAAGTGAACACTGAAGCTTTCTTT. This sequence encodes CASSLQVNTEAFF. Full variable domain (missing parts from reference TRBV7-9 and TRBJ1-1): DTGVSQNPRHKITKRGQNVTFRCDPISEHNRLYWYRQTLGQGPEFLTYFQNEAQLEKSRLLSDRFSAERPKGSFSTLEIQRTEQGDSAMYLCASSLQVNTEAFFGQGTRLTVV.

This clonotype was recorded at least ten times. This chain links TRBV7-6 with TRBJ1-4; no reliable D call. Germline assignment: CDR1 SGHVS and CDR2 FNYEAQ. The V gene lost 1 base and the J gene lost 0 bases, with 6 bases spanning the gap. The CDR3 extends over 15 amino acids. The CDR3 coding sequence is TGTGCCAGCAGCTTAGGAGTCACAACTAATGAAAAACTGTTTTTT. It specifies CASSLGVTTNEKLFF.

This clonotype was recorded many times. The rearrangement joins TRBV27 to TRBJ1-6; perhaps TRBD1 as D (6 bases). CDR1 and CDR2 from the germline V gene are MNHEY and SMNVEV (reference sequence). V was shortened by 2 bases and J by 7 bases, with 9 bases between the two germline ends. This CDR3 region has 14 residues. The CDR3 reads CASSLRTENSPLHF. CDR3 nucleotides: TGTGCCAGCAGTTTAAGGACAGAGAATTCACCCCTCCACTTT.

This clonotype is labeled as medium-sized (0.01 to 0.1%). The chain has TRBV29-1 and TRBJ2-1; 8 bases are shared with TRBD2. Losses at the gene ends were 7 bases for V and 4 bases for J; bases not matched to a gene: 3. CDR3 length equals 12 residues. Germline CDR1 and CDR2: SQVTM and ANQGSEA. For the CDR3, the DNA is TGCAGCGCCGGGGGGGCTTACAATGAGCAGTTCTTC. Its translation is CSAGGAYNEQFF.

This clonotype is judged medium-sized. The V and J genes are TRBV7-2 and TRBJ2-3, with TRBD2 as a possible D gene (6 bases). CDR3 length equals 12 residues. Germline CDR1 reads SGHTA; CDR2 reads FQGNSA. With 4 bases removed from V and 5 bases from J, the gap between germline ends came to 7 bases. The CDR3 reads CASSSGGDTQYF. CDR3 nucleotide sequence: TGTGCCAGCAGCTCCGGGGGAGATACGCAGTATTTT.

This clonotype turned up a few times. This chain joins TRBV9 and TRBJ1-5; D is undetermined. The CDR3 covers 15 residues. From germline, CDR1 is SGDLS and CDR2 YYNGEE. Deletions cut 0 bases from V and 2 bases from J, with 9 bases between. CDR3 in amino acids: CASSVDGDGNQPQHF. Here the CDR3 DNA reads TGTGCCAGCAGCGTAGACGGGGATGGCAATCAGCCCCAGCATTTT.

This clonotype was picked up many times. The gene calls are TRBV5-6 and TRBJ1-2; possibly TRBD1 for D (6 bases). CDR1 is SGHDT and CDR2 is YYEEEE in the germline V gene. The CDR3 consists of 15 residues. V lost 2 bases and J lost 4, with 15 bases in between. The CDR3 sequence: CASSFVGHTFYGYTF. The CDR3 nucleotides are TGTGCCAGCAGCTTCGTGGGACACACCTTCTATGGCTACACCTTC.

This chain links TRBV11-3 with TRBJ2-1, with TRBD1 as a possible D gene (6 bases). Germline V lookup: CDR1 SGHNT, CDR2 YENEEA. Trimming pared 5 bases from V and 4 bases from J, leaving 9 bases between. The length of the CDR3 is 13 residues. CDR3 sequence: CASSPDRYNEQFF. The CDR3 DNA reads as TGTGCCAGCAGCCCTGACAGGTACAATGAGCAGTTCTTC. Full variable domain (missing parts from reference TRBV11-3 and TRBJ2-1): EAGVVQSPRYKIIEKKQPVAFWCNPISGHNTLYWYLQNLGQGPELLIRYENEEAVDDSQLPKDRFSAERLKGVDSTLKIQPAELGDSAVYLCASSPDRYNEQFFGPGTRLTVL.

At least ten counts were recorded for this clonotype. The chain has TRBV20-1 and TRBJ1-1; 8 bases agree with TRBD1. This CDR3 contains 13 residues. Trimming at V came to 4 bases and at J to 1 base, leaving 2 bases not matched to a gene. The germline CDR1 and CDR2 sequences are DFQATT and SNEGSKA (reference sequence). As DNA, the CDR3 is TGCAGTGCTACCGGGACAGGGAACACTGAAGCTTTCTTT. Its translation: CSATGTGNTEAFF.